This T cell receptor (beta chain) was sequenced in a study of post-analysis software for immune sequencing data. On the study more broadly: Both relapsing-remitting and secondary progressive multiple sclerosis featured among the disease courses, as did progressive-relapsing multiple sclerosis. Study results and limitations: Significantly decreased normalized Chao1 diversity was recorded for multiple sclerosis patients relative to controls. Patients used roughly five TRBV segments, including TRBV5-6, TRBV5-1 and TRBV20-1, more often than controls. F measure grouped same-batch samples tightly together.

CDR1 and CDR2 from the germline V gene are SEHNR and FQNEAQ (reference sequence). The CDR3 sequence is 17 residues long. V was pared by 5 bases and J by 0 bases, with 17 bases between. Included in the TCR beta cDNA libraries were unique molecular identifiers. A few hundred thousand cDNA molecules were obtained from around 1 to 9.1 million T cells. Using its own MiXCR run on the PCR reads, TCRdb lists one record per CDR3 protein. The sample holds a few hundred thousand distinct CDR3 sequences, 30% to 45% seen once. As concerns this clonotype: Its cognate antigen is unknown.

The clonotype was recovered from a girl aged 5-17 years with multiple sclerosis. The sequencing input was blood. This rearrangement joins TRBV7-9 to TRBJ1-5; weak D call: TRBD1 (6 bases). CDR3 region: CASSPSTGPYSNQPQHF. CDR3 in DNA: TGTGCCAGCAGCCCCTCGACAGGCCCCTATAGCAATCAGCCCCAGCATTTT.